A selection of T cell receptor beta chains follows, all from one sample in a study of blood T cell repertoires in COVID-19. Method: immunoSEQ multiplex PCR; TCRdb's copy keeps in-frame clones and lacks some. In the table there are under 300,000 clones, 65% to 90% of which are singletons. Sequenced: peripheral blood. The receptor source for this set is a human donor in a cohort sampled during active COVID-19. The CDR3 runs from the conserved cysteine through the conserved F or W. The D gene is left open where the match is weak.

NA | TRBJ1-5 | TRBV9 | CASSVEGDQPQHF
TRBD2 | TRBJ2-7 | TRBV7-2 | CASSSVPGLAGVYSYEQYF
TRBD1 | TRBJ2-1 | TRBV28 | CASAKQGPYNEQFF
NA | TRBJ2-1 | TRBV28 | CASSRTRGVEQFF
NA | TRBJ2-3 | TRBV3-1/TRBV3-2 | CAIYTDTQYF
NA | TRBJ1-4 | TRBV5-1 | CASSLQTTSEKLFF
NA | TRBJ1-2 | TRBV7-9 | CASSPTVSINYGYTF
TRBD2 | TRBJ2-1 | TRBV3-1/TRBV3-2 | CASSQDRRLAGGYNEQFF
NA | TRBJ1-2 | TRBV18 | CASSPDGGYGYTF
NA | TRBJ1-5 | TRBV19 | CASSILPEGVGNQPQHF
NA | TRBJ2-5 | TRBV7-2 | CASSLGGPQETQYF
NA | TRBJ2-2 | TRBV24-1 | CATSHTLGRDGLANTGELFF
NA | TRBJ1-2 | TRBV3-1/TRBV3-2 | CASSQGEAGGYTF
NA | TRBJ2-3 | TRBV6-5 | CASSYSTSTDTQYF
TRBD2 | TRBJ2-7 | TRBV2 | CAGVSGRVGYEQYF
TRBD1 | TRBJ2-7 | TRBV7-8 | CASSFHSGQLSYEQYF
NA | TRBJ2-4 | TRBV6-5 | CASNGEGGDKNIQYF
NA | TRBJ1-1 | TRBV30 | CAREDSNTEAFF
TRBD2 | TRBJ2-7 | TRBV4-3 | CASSQDLAGIYEQYF
NA | TRBJ2-3 | TRBV2 | CASSPEGRQIGDTQYF
NA | TRBJ1-3 | TRBV3-1/TRBV3-2 | CASSQGAGGNTIYF
NA | TRBJ1-5 | TRBV3-1/TRBV3-2 | CASSQDYSNQPQHF
NA | TRBJ2-5 | TRBV30 | CAWSVGLIQETQYF
TRBD1 | TRBJ2-7 | TRBV7-9 | CASSHPGGLGGLPYEQYF
NA | TRBJ1-2 | TRBV27 | CASSSPWSFGGYGYTF
NA | TRBJ1-1 | TRBV19 | CATGGGTEAFF
TRBD1 | TRBJ1-4 | TRBV5-4 | CASSTRTGRLFF
TRBD1 | TRBJ1-3 | TRBV14 | CASSLWTGANTIYF
TRBD2 | TRBJ2-7 | TRBV19 | CASSNPSGSQYF
NA | TRBJ2-2 | TRBV5-1 | CASSLGATVYTGELFF
NA | TRBJ2-3 | TRBV28 | CASSSGGVGADTQYF
NA | TRBJ2-3 | TRBV3-1/TRBV3-2 | CASAPGLTTDTQYF
TRBD2 | TRBJ2-3 | TRBV6-1 | CASSELAGGLGFGDTQYF
NA | TRBJ2-6 | TRBV7-9 | CASSLVQVSGANVLTF
NA | TRBJ2-7 | TRBV10-3 | CAIRGLSNTGYEQYF
TRBD2 | TRBJ2-1 | TRBV2 | CASRFRTSGSYNEQFF
TRBD2 | TRBJ2-2 | TRBV27 | CASTLTSGRHTGELFF
NA | TRBJ2-6 | TRBV7-6 | CASSLVPGSGANVLTF
NA | TRBJ2-2 | TRBV7-3 | CASSSGVRNTGELFF
NA | TRBJ1-1 | TRBV9 | CASSAPGYPNTEAFF